This T cell receptor (beta chain) came from a study of T cell repertoires in ileal Crohn's disease. The length of the CDR3 is 14 residues. Germline lookup yields CDR1 SGDLS and CDR2 YYNGEE. The V and J ends lost 2 bases and 1 base respectively, with 9 bases between them. Sequencing used immunoSEQ multiplex PCR; TCRdb keeps in-frame clones, though not all of them. The sample lists thousands of clones; 70% to 85% were seen once. The clonotype was recovered from an adult with Crohn's disease. Sequenced sample: ileal tissue. The rearrangement uses TRBV9 and TRBJ1-1; D gene uncertain. The CDR3 sequence is CASSVNYGNTEAFF. Written as DNA, the CDR3 is TGTGCCAGCAGCGTTAATTACGGGAACACTGAAGCTTTCTTT.